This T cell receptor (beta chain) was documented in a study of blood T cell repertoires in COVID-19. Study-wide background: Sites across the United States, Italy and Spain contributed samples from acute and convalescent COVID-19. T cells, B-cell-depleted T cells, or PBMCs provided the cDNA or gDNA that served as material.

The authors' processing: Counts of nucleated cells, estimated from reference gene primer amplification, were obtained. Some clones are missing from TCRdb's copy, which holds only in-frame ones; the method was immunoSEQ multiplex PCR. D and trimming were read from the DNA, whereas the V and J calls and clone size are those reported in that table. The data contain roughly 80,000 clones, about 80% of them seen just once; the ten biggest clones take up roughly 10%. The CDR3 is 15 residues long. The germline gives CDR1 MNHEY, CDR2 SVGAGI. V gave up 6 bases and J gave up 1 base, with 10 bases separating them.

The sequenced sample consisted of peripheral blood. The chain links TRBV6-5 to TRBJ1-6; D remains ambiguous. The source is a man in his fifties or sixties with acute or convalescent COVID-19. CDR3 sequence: CASRRELSYNSPLHF. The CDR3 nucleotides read TGTGCCAGCAGGAGAGAGTTATCCTATAATTCACCCCTCCACTTT.